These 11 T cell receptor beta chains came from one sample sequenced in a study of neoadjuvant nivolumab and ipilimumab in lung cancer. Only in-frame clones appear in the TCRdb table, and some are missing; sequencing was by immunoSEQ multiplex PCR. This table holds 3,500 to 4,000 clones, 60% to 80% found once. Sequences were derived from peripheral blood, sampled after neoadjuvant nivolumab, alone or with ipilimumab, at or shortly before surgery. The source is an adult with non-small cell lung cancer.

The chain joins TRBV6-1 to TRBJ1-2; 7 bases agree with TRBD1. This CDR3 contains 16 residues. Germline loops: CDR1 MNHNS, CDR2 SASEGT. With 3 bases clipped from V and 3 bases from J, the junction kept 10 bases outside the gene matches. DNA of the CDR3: TGTGCCAGCAGTGACGGGACAGCGGAGGTCCACTATGGCTACACCTTC. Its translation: CASSDGTAEVHYGYTF.

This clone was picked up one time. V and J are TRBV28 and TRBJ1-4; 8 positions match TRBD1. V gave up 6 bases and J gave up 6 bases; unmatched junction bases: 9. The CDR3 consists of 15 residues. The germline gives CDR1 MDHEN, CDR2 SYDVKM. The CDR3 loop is CASSDRGIRDEKLFF. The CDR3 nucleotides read TGTGCCAGCAGCGACAGGGGCATACGGGATGAAAAACTGTTTTTT.

The CDR3 protein is CATSRDPRGGHQPQHF. The CDR3 DNA reads TGTGCCACCAGCAGGGATCCTCGTGGGGGTCATCAGCCCCAGCATTTT. The rearrangement joins TRBV15 to TRBJ1-5; D perhaps matches TRBD1 (5 bases). CDR3 length: 16 amino acids. The germline V gene has CDR1 LNHNV and CDR2 YYDKDF (reference sequence). V lost 3 bases, J lost 5 bases, and 17 bases lay in between.

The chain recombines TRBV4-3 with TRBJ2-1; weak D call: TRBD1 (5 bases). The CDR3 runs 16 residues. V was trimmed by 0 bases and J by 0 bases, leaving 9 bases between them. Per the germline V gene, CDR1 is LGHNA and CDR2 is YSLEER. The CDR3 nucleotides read TGCGCCAGCAGCCAAGATCCGCAGGGCTCCTACAATGAGCAGTTCTTC. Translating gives CASSQDPQGSYNEQFF.

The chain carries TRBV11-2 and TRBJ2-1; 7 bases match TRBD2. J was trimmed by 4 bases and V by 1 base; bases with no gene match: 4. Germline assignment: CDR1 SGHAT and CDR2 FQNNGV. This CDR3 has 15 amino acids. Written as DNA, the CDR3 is TGTGCCAGCAGCTTAGGGAGCGGGGCATACAATGAGCAGTTCTTC. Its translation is CASSLGSGAYNEQFF. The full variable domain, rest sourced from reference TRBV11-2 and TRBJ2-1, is EAGVAQSPRYKIIEKRQSVAFWCNPISGHATLYWYQQILGQGPKLLIQFQNNGVVDDSQLPKDRFSAERLKGVDSTLKIQPAKLEDSAVYLCASSLGSGAYNEQFFGPGTRLTVL.

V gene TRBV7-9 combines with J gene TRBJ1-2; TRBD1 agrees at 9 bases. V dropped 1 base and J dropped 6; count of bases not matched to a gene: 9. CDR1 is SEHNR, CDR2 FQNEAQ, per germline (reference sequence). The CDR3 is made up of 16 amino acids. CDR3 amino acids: CASSLGTGAPNNGYTF. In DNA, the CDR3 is TGTGCCAGCAGCTTAGGGACAGGGGCACCAAACAATGGCTACACCTTC.

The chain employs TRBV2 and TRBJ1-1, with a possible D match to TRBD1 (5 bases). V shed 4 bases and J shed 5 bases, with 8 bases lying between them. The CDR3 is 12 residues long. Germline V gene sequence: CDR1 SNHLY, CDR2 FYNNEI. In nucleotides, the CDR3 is TGTGCCAGCAGTGCCCAGGGTACTGAAGCTTTCTTT. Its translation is CASSAQGTEAFF.

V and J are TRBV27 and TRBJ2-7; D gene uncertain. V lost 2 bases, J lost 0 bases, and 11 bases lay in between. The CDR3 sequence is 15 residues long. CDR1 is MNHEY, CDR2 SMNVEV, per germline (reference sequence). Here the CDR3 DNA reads TGTGCCAGCAGTTTAAGGCCCTTAGACTCCTACGAGCAGTACTTC. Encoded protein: CASSLRPLDSYEQYF.

The CDR3 reads CASRGGFLDEQFF. CDR3 nucleotides: TGTGCCAGCAGGGGGGGGTTTCTTGATGAGCAGTTCTTC. J is TRBJ2-1 and V is TRBV25-1; 7 nucleotides agree with TRBD2. Per germline, CDR1 MGHDK and CDR2 SYGVNS. The CDR3 runs 13 residues. The ends lost 6 bases at V and 8 bases at J; junction bases unmatched: 7.

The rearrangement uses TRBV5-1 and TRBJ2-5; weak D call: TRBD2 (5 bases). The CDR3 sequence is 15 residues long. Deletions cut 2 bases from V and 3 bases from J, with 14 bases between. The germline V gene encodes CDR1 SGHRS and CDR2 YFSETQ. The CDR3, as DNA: TGCGCCAGCAGCTTTACGGGAAGGAACGAAGAGACCCAGTACTTC. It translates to CASSFTGRNEETQYF. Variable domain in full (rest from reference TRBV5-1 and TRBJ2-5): KAGVTQTPRYLIKTRGQQVTLSCSPISGHRSVSWYQQTPGQGLQFLFEYFSETQRNKGNFPGRFSGRQFSNSRSEMNVSTLELGDSALYLCASSFTGRNEETQYFGPGTRLLVL.

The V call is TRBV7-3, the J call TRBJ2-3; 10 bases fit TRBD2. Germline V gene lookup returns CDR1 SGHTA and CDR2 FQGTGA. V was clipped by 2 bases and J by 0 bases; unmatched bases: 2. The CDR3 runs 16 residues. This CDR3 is CASSLGLAASTDTQYF. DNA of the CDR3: TGTGCCAGCAGCTTAGGACTAGCGGCTAGCACAGATACGCAGTATTTT.